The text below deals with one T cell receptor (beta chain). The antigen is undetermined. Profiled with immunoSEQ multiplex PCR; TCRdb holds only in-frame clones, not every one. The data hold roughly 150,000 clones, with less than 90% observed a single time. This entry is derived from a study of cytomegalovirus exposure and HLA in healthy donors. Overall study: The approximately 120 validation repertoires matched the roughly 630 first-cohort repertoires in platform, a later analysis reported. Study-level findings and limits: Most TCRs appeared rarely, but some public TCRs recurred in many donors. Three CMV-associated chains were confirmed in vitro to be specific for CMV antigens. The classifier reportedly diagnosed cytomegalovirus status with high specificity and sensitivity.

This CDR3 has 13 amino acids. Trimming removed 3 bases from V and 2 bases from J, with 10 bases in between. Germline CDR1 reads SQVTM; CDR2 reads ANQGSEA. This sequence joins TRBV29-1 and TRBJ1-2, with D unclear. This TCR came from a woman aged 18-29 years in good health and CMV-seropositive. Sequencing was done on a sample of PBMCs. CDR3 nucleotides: TGCAGCGTTGATGCGGCCGGGAACTATGGCTACACCTTC. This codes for CSVDAAGNYGYTF.